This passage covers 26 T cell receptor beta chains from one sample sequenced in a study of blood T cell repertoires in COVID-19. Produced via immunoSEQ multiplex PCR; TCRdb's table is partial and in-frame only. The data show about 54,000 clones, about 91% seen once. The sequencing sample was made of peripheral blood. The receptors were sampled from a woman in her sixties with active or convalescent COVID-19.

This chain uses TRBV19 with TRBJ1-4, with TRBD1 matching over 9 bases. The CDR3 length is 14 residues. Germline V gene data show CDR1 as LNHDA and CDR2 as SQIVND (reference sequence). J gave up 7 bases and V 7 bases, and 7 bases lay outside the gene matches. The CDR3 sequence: CASTTGGWAEKLFF. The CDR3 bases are TGTGCCAGTACTACAGGGGGCTGGGCTGAAAAACTGTTTTTT.

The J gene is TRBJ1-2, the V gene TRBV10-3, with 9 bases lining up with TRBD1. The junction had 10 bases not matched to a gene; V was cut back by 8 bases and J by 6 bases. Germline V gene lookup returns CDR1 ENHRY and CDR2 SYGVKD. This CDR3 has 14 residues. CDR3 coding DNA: TGTGCCATCGGGGGACAGGGTGAACCTCATGGCTACACCTTC. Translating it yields CAIGGQGEPHGYTF.

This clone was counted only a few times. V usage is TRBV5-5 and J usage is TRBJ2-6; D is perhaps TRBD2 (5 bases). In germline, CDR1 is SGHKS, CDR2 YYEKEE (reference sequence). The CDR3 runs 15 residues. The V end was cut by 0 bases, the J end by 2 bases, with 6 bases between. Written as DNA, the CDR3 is TGTGCCAGCAGCTTGGACGGGGCTGGGGCCAACGTCCTGACTTTC. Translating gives CASSLDGAGANVLTF. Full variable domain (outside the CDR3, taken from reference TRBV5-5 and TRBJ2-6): DAGVTQSPTHLIKTRGQQVTLRCSPISGHKSVSWYQQVLGQGPQFIFQYYEKEERGRGNFPDRFSARQFPNYSSELNVNALLLGDSALYLCASSLDGAGANVLTFGAGSRLTVL.

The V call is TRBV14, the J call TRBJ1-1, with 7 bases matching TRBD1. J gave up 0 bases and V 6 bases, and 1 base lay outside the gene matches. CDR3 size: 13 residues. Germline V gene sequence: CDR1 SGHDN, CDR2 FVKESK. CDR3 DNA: TGTGCCAGCAGAGACAGGGTGAACACTGAAGCTTTCTTT. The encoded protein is CASRDRVNTEAFF.

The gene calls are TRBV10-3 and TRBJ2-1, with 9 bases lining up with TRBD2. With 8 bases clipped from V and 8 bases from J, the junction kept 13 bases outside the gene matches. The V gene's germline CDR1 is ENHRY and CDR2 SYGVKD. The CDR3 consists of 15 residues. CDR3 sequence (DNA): TGTGCCATCGCCGAAGTTAGCGGGAGTCGCTATGAGCAGTTCTTC. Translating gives CAIAEVSGSRYEQFF.

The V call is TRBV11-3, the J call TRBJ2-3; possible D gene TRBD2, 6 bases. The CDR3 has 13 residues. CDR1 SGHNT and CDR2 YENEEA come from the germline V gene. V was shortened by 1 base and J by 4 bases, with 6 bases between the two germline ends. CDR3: CASSLAGADTQYF. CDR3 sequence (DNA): TGTGCCAGCAGCTTAGCGGGAGCAGATACGCAGTATTTT.

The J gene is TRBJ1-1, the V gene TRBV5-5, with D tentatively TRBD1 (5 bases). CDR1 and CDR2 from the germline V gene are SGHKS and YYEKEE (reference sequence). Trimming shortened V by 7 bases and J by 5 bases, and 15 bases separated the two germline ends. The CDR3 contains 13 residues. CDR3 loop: CASAMGPGTEAFF. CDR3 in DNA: TGTGCCAGCGCCATGGGGCCAGGGACTGAAGCTTTCTTT.

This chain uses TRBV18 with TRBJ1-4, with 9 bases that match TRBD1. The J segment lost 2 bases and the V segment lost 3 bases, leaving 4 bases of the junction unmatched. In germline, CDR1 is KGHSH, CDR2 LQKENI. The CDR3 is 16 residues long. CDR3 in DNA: TGTGCCAGCTCACCCGGACAGGGGAATACTAATGAAAAACTGTTTTTT. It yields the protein CASSPGQGNTNEKLFF.

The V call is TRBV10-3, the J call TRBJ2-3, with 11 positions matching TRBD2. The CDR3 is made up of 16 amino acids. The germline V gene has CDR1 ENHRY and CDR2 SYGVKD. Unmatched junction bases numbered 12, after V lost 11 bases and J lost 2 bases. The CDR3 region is CASLAGTSGATDTQYF. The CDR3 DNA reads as TGTGCCTCCCTCGCCGGGACTAGCGGCGCCACAGATACGCAGTATTTT.

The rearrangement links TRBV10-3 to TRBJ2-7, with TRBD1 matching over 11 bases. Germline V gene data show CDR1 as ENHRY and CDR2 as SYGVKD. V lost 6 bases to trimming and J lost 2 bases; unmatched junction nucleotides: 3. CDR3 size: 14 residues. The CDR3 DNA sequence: TGTGCCATCAGCAGGGACAGGGGGGCCTACGAGCAGTACTTC. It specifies CAISRDRGAYEQYF.

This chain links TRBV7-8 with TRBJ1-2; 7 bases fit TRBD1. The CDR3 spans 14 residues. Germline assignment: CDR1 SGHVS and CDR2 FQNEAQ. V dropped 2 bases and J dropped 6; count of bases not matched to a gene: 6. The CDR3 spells CASSLLRGPNGYTF. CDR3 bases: TGTGCCAGCAGCTTACTTAGGGGGCCCAATGGCTACACCTTC. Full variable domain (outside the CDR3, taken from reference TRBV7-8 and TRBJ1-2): GAGVSQSPRYKVAKRGQDVALRCDPISGHVSLFWYQQALGQGPEFLTYFQNEAQLDKSGLPSDRFFAERPEGSVSTLKIQRTQQEDSAVYLCASSLLRGPNGYTFGSGTRLTVV.

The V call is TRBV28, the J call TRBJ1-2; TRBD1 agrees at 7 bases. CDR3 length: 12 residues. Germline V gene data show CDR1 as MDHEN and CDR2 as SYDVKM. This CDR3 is CVTWGTDYGYTF. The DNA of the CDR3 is TGTGTCACCTGGGGGACAGACTATGGCTACACCTTC.

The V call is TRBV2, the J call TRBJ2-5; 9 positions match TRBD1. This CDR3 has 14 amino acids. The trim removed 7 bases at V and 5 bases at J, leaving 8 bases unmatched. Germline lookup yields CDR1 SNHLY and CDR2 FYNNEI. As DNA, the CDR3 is TGTGCCAGCACTTACAGGGGGCCGGGGGAGACCCAGTACTTC. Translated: CASTYRGPGETQYF.

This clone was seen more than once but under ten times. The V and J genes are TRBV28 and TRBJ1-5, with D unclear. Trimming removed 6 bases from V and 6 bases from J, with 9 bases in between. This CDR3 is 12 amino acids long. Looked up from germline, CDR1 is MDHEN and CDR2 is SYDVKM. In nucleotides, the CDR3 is TGTGCCAGCAGCTCAAGAGGTCAGCCCCAGCATTTT. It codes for CASSSRGQPQHF.

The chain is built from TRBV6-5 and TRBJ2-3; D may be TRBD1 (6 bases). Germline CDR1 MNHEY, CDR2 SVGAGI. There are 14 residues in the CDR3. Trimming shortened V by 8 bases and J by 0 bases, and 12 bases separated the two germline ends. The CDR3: CASQRGTSTDTQYF. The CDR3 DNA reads TGTGCCAGCCAAAGGGGGACGAGCACAGATACGCAGTATTTT.

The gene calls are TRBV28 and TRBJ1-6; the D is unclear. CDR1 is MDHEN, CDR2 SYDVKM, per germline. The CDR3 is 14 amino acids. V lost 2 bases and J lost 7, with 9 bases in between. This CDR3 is CASSLGLLNSPLHF. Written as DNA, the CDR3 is TGTGCCAGCAGTTTAGGCCTGTTAAATTCACCCCTCCACTTT.

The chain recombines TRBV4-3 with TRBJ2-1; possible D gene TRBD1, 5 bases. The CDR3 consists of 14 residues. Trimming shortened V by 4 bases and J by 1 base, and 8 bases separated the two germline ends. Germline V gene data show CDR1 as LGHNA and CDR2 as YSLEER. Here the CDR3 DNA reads TGCGCCAGCAGCCGACAGACTTCCTACAATGAGCAGTTCTTC. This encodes CASSRQTSYNEQFF.

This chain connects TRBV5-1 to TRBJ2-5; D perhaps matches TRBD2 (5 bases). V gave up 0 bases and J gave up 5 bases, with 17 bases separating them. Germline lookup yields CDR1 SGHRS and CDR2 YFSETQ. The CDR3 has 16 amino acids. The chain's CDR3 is CASSLAKLVDGETQYF. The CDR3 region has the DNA TGCGCCAGCAGCTTGGCCAAACTAGTAGACGGGGAGACCCAGTACTTC.

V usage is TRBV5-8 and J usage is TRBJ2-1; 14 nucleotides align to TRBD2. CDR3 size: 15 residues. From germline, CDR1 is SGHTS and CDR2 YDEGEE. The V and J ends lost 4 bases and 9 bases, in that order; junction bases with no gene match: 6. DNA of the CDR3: TGTGCCAGCAGCCTGGGACTAGCGGGAGTAGGTGAGCAGTTCTTC. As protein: CASSLGLAGVGEQFF.

CDR3 in DNA: TGTGCCAGCAGTGAAAGGCAGGGCAGGGAGCAGTACTTC. Its protein is CASSERQGREQYF. This chain joins TRBV6-1 and TRBJ2-7, with TRBD1 as a possible D gene (5 bases). V was cut by 2 bases and J by 7 bases, with 12 bases left in between. CDR3 length: 13 amino acids. Germline values: CDR1 MNHNS, CDR2 SASEGT.

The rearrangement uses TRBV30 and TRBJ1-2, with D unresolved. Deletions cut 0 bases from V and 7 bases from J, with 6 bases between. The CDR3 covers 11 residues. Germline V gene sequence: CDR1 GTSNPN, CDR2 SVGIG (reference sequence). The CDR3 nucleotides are TGTGCCTGGAGTGTACGGGGTGGCTACACCTTC. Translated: CAWSVRGGYTF.

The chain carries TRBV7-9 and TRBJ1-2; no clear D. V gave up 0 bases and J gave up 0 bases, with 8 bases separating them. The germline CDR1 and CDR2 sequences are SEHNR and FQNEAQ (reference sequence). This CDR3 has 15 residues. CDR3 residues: CASSLARAANYGYTF. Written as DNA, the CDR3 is TGTGCCAGCAGCTTAGCGCGGGCAGCTAACTATGGCTACACCTTC.

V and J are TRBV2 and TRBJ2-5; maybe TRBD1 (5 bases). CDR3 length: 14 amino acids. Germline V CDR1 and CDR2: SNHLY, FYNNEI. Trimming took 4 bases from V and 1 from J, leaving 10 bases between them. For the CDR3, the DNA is TGTGCCAGCAGTGTTAGACAGAGCCAAGAGACCCAGTACTTC. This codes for CASSVRQSQETQYF.

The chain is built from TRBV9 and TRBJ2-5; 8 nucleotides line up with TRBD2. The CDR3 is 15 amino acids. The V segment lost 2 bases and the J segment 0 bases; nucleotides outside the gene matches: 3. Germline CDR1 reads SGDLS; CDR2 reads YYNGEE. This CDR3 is CASSVSGAYQETQYF. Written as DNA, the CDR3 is TGTGCCAGCAGCGTTAGCGGGGCCTACCAAGAGACCCAGTACTTC.

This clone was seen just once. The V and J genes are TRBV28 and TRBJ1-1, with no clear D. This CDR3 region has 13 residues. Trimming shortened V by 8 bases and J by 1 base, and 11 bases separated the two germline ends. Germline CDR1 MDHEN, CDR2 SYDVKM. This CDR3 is CASGTPGNTEAFF. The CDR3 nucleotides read TGTGCCAGCGGAACCCCGGGGAACACTGAAGCTTTCTTT.

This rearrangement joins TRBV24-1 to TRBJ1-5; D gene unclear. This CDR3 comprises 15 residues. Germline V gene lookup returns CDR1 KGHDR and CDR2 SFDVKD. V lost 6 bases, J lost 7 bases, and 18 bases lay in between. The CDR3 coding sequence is TGTGCCACCAGTCCCACCGGAGCCGCCGAACAGCCCCAGCATTTT. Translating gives CATSPTGAAEQPQHF.